This T cell receptor beta chain was captured by sequencing in a study of blood T cell repertoires in COVID-19. Study in general: There were acute and convalescent COVID-19 samples, and they came from the United States, Italy and Spain.

Germline V lookup: CDR1 MNHEY, CDR2 SVGAGI. The CDR3 extends over 15 amino acids. The germline V and J ends were trimmed by 2 bases and 1 base, with 11 bases remaining between them. Profiling relied on immunoSEQ multiplex PCR, and the TCRdb table lists in-frame clones only, not all of them. The data show about 220,000 clones, about nine tenths seen once. This sequence was found in a man aged 30 to 39 who had recovered from COVID-19. The chain carries TRBV6-5 and TRBJ2-5; D uncertain. Sequenced: peripheral blood. The CDR3 DNA reads TGTGCCAGCAGTTACCCCGCGCAGGCCCAAGAGACCCAGTACTTC. This encodes CASSYPAQAQETQYF.